The rows below give T cell receptor beta chains drawn from one sample of a study of radiotherapy plus CTLA-4 blockade in lung cancer. Measured with immunoSEQ multiplex PCR; TCRdb has only the in-frame clones, and not every one. The top ten clones hold just over 0.85% of a sample with over 60,000 clones, about 87% of them seen once. The sample consisted of peripheral blood, taken from a patient treated with radiotherapy plus ipilimumab. These receptors all come from a human donor with non-small cell lung cancer who had stable disease on radiotherapy plus ipilimumab. Both conserved end residues are part of each CDR3. Fields, in order: J gene, D gene, clone size, V gene, CDR3 protein, CDR3 DNA. A D gene is named only where the DNA matches it firmly. Not every row has a clone size; where given, it reads once, few, many or a size class.

>TRBJ2-2|NA|NA|TRBV4-1
CASSQDQWGGELFF
TGCGCCAGCAGCCAGGACCAATGGGGCGGGGAGCTGTTTTTT
>TRBJ2-7|TRBD1|NA|TRBV7-9
CASSLTGGGYEQYF
TGTGCCAGCAGCTTGACAGGGGGCGGGTACGAGCAGTACTTC
>TRBJ1-5|NA|NA|TRBV27
CASSRQGTGQPQHF
TGTGCCAGCAGTCGTCAGGGTACGGGTCAGCCCCAGCATTTT
>TRBJ1-6|NA|NA|TRBV29-1
CSVEVSRTLHF
TGCAGCGTTGAGGTTAGTCGGACCCTCCACTTT
>TRBJ2-7|NA|NA|TRBV11-3
CASSLGQPYEQYF
TGTGCCAGCAGCTTAGGACAGCCTTACGAGCAGTACTTC
>TRBJ1-2|NA|few|TRBV5-1
CASSSLDLSTGYTF
TGCGCCAGCAGCTCCCTAGATTTGAGCACTGGCTACACCTTC
>TRBJ2-5|TRBD2|NA|TRBV7-9
CASSSAPRGLAGGLETQYF
TGTGCCAGCAGCTCCGCTCCCCGTGGTCTAGCGGGGGGGCTTGAGACCCAGTACTTC
>TRBJ2-3|TRBD2|NA|TRBV6-4
CASSDGAGSTDTQYF
TGTGCCAGCAGTGACGGAGCGGGGAGCACAGATACGCAGTATTTT
>TRBJ1-1|NA|NA|TRBV29-1
CSGRSGNTEAFF
TGCAGCGGCCGGTCGGGGAACACTGAAGCTTTCTTT
>TRBJ2-7|NA|NA|TRBV4-1
CASSQEPTYEQYF
TGCGCCAGCAGCCAAGAACCCACCTACGAGCAGTACTTC
>TRBJ1-5|NA|NA|TRBV30
CALGSGFNQPQHF
TGTGCGTTGGGTTCGGGGTTCAATCAGCCCCAGCATTTT